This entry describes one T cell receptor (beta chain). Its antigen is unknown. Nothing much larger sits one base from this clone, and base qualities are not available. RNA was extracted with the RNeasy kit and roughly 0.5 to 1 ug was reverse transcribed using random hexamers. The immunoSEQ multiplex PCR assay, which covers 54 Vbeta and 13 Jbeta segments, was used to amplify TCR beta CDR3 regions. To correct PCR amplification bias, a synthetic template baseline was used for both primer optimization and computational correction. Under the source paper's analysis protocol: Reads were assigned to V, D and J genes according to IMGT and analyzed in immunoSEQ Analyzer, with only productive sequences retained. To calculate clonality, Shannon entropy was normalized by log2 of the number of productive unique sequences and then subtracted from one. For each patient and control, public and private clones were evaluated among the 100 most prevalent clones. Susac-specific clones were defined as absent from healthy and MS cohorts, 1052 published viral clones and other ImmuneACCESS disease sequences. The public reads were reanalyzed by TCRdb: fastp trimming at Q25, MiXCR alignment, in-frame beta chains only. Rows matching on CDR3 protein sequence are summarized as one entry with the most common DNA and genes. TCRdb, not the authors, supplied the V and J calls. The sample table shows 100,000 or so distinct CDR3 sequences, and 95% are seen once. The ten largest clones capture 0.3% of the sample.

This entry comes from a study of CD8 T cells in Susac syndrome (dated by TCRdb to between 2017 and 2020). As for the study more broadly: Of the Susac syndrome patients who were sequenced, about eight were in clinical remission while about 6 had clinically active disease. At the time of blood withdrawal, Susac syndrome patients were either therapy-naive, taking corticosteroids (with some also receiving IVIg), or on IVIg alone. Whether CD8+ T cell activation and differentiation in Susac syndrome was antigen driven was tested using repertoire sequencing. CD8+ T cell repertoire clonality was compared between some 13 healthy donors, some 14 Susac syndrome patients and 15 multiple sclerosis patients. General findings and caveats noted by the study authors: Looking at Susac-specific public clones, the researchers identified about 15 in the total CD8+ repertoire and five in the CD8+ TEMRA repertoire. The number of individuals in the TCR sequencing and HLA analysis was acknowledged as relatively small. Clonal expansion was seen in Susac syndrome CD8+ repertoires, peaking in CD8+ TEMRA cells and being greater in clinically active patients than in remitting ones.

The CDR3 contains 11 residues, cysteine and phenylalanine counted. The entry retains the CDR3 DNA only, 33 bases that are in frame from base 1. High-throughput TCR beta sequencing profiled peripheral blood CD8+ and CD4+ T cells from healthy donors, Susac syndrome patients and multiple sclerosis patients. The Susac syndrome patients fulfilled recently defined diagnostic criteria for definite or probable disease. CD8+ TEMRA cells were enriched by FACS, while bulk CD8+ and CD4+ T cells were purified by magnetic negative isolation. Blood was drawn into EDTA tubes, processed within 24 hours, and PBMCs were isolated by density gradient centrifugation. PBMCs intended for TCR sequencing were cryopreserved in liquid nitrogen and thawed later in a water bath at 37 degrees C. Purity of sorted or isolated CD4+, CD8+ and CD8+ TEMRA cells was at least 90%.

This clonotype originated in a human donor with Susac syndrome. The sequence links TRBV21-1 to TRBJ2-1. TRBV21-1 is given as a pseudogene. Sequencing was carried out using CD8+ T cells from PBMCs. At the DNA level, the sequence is TGTGCCAGCAGCACGGTTAGCGAGCAGTTCTTC. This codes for CASSTVSEQFF.